This T cell receptor beta chain was recovered during a study of T cells in Graves' hyperthyroidism and ophthalmopathy. This clonotype occurred a few times. TCR beta CDR3 region amplification was performed from RNA transcripts. When the TCR CDR3 underwent first-round RT-PCR, the HTBI primer set was used. TCRdb re-analysed the multiplex PCR reads in MiXCR, keeping a single row per CDR3 protein. The sample records hundreds of thousands of distinct CDR3 sequences, approximately 42% being singletons. Germline CDR1 DFQATT, CDR2 SNEGSKA (reference sequence). The V end lost 3 bases, the J end lost 3 bases, and 15 bases lay between the germline ends. The CDR3 is 14 amino acids.

The sequenced material came from peripheral blood or thyroid tissue (not recorded which). The sequence derives from an adult man with Graves' disease, either hyperthyroidism or ophthalmopathy (not recorded which). This rearrangement joins TRBV20-1 to TRBJ2-7; the D gene is possibly TRBD2 (6 bases). The CDR3 bases are TGCAGTGCTAGTGAGACTAGTCCCTTCTACGAGCAGTACTTC. It translates to CSASETSPFYEQYF.